These T cell receptor beta chains were read from a single sample in a study of T-cell reconstitution after alpha-beta-depleted transplantation in children. TCRdb independently ran MiXCR on the PCR reads; one entry per CDR3 protein. Of 440,000 or so distinct CDR3 sequences listed, roughly 44% are singletons. Source: PBMCs, taken before TCRalphabeta/CD19-depleted stem cell transplant. Source of these receptors: a girl aged 2 to 10 with aplastic anemia, due to receive a stem cell transplant. CDR3s include the opening cysteine and the closing phenylalanine or tryptophan. D genes are given only for firm matches. Size values are once, few and many counts, or a class for expanded clones, and some rows have none.

>-|TRBV20-1|many|TRBJ2-1
CSGPSHSSYNEQFF
TGCAGTGGCCCTAGTCACAGCTCCTACAATGAGCAGTTCTTC
>TRBD1|TRBV6-1|-|TRBJ1-5
CASSPGQGNSNQPQHF
TGTGCCAGCAGTCCGGGACAGGGGAACAGCAATCAGCCCCAGCATTTT
>-|TRBV12-3/TRBV12-4|many|TRBJ1-5
CASRQSGSSGNQPQHF
TGTGCCAGCAGACAATCCGGATCGTCAGGGAATCAGCCCCAGCATTTT
>TRBD1|TRBV2|-|TRBJ2-1
CASRPDRGWDEQFF
TGTGCCAGCAGGCCGGACAGGGGTTGGGATGAGCAGTTCTTC
>-|TRBV20-1|few|TRBJ2-7
CSAGAGRGPYEQYF
TGCAGTGCAGGGGCTGGGCGGGGTCCCTACGAGCAGTACTTC
>-|TRBV5-1|many|TRBJ1-6
CASSSHQGLYSPLHF
TGCGCCAGCAGCTCGCACCAGGGTTTATATTCACCCCTCCACTTT
>-|TRBV12-3/TRBV12-4|-|TRBJ2-5
CASRQDGRGTQYF
TGTGCCAGCAGACAGGACGGCCGAGGGACCCAGTACTTC
>-|TRBV18|many|TRBJ1-1
CASSPPGLYLPEAFF
TGTGCCAGCTCACCACCGGGCCTTTATCTGCCTGAAGCTTTCTTT
>-|TRBV5-8|few|TRBJ2-5
CASSSEGGALKTQYF
TGTGCCAGCAGCTCGGAAGGGGGGGCGCTGAAGACCCAGTACTTC
>TRBD2|TRBV4-1|many|TRBJ2-3
CASSPGTSGTDTQYF
TGCGCCAGCAGCCCCGGGACTAGCGGCACAGATACGCAGTATTTT
>TRBD2|TRBV7-2|-|TRBJ2-5
CASSPGGRAQETQYF
TGTGCCAGCAGCCCGGGAGGGCGGGCGCAAGAGACCCAGTACTTC
>-|TRBV27|-|TRBJ2-7
CASSLSGFRYEQYF
TGTGCCAGCAGTTTATCGGGGTTTAGGTACGAGCAGTACTTC
>-|TRBV4-3|few|TRBJ1-6
CASSQVRQGLSPLHF
TGCGCCAGCAGCCAAGTCCGGCAGGGGCTTTCACCCCTCCACTTT
>-|TRBV18|-|TRBJ2-1
CASSPTQYNEQFF
TGTGCCAGCTCACCGACACAATACAATGAGCAGTTCTTC
>-|TRBV6-2/TRBV6-3|-|TRBJ2-2
CASSYVATTGELFF
TGTGCCAGCAGTTACGTCGCGACGACCGGGGAGCTGTTTTTT
>-|TRBV5-1|-|TRBJ2-7
CASSLRGLEANLQEQYF
TGCGCCAGCAGCTTGAGGGGCCTCGAGGCTAATCTCCAAGAGCAGTACTTC
>-|TRBV20-1|-|TRBJ2-4
CSSGRGLVAKNIQYF
TGCAGTTCAGGGAGGGGGTTGGTAGCCAAAAACATTCAGTACTTC
>-|TRBV7-9|once|TRBJ2-7
CASSPSAEQYF
TGTGCCAGCAGCCCCAGCGCCGAGCAGTACTTC
>TRBD2|TRBV6-5|many|TRBJ2-1
CASTQRTSSYNEQFF
TGTGCCAGCACCCAGCGGACTAGCTCCTACAATGAGCAGTTCTTC
>-|TRBV20-1|-|TRBJ1-5
CSARQGPHSYQPQHF
TGCAGTGCTAGACAGGGTCCTCACTCCTATCAGCCCCAGCATTTT
>-|TRBV7-2|many|TRBJ2-1
CASSRVGSDNEQFF
TGTGCCAGCAGCCGAGTCGGGTCCGACAATGAGCAGTTCTTC
>-|TRBV12-3/TRBV12-4|-|TRBJ1-2
CASSFSQVNYGYTF
TGTGCCAGCAGTTTTAGTCAGGTCAACTATGGCTACACCTTC
>-|TRBV28|many|TRBJ1-5
CASRTGQSQPQHF
TGTGCCAGCAGGACGGGGCAATCTCAGCCCCAGCATTTT
>-|TRBV20-1|-|TRBJ2-5
CSARDRGGETQYF
TGCAGTGCTAGAGATCGAGGGGGAGAGACCCAGTACTTC
>-|TRBV25-1|-|TRBJ1-3
CASSSQGGNTIYF
TGTGCCAGCAGTTCCCAGGGAGGAAACACCATATATTTT
>TRBD1|TRBV20-1|-|TRBJ1-5
CSAWDRINQPQHF
TGCAGTGCTTGGGACAGGATCAATCAGCCCCAGCATTTT
>-|TRBV6-1|-|TRBJ1-4
CASKGGVANEKLFF
TGTGCCAGCAAGGGGGGTGTAGCTAATGAAAAACTGTTTTTT
>-|TRBV20-1|-|TRBJ1-6
CSATRSPNSPLHF
TGCAGTGCTACCAGGTCCCCAAATTCACCCCTCCACTTT
>-|TRBV20-1|many|TRBJ1-1
CSAQPDTEREAFF
TGCAGTGCGCAACCGGACACCGAACGGGAAGCTTTCTTT
>TRBD2|TRBV20-1|few|TRBJ2-1
CSSGTSGNFEQFF
TGCAGTTCCGGGACTAGCGGTAATTTTGAGCAGTTCTTC
>-|TRBV3-1|few|TRBJ1-5
CASSQGHLNQPQHF
TGTGCCAGCAGCCAAGGACACCTCAATCAGCCCCAGCATTTT
>TRBD2|TRBV4-1|few|TRBJ2-1
CASSGASGTYNEQFF
TGCGCCAGCAGCGGGGCAAGCGGGACCTACAATGAGCAGTTCTTC
>-|TRBV6-5|-|TRBJ2-7
CASTSVTGSYEQYF
TGTGCCAGCACTTCGGTGACAGGCTCCTACGAGCAGTACTTC
>TRBD1|TRBV20-1|-|TRBJ2-6
CSASGGGANVLTF
TGCAGTGCATCAGGGGGTGGGGCCAACGTCCTGACTTTC
>-|TRBV5-5|many|TRBJ1-2
CASSRGRGKQANYGYTF
TGTGCCAGCAGCCGAGGTAGGGGCAAGCAAGCTAACTATGGCTACACCTTC
>-|TRBV12-3/TRBV12-4|few|TRBJ2-3
CASSPWAIYTSTDTQYF
TGTGCCAGCAGTCCATGGGCTATCTACACTAGCACAGATACGCAGTATTTT
>-|TRBV27|few|TRBJ2-1
CASSFRLPGNEQFF
TGTGCCAGCAGTTTTCGGCTACCGGGGAATGAGCAGTTCTTC
>-|TRBV20-1|once|TRBJ2-5
CSAPRSETQYF
TGCAGTGCCCCCCGCTCAGAGACCCAGTACTTC
>-|TRBV10-3|-|TRBJ2-7
CAISEEAVSSYEQYF
TGTGCCATCAGTGAAGAAGCGGTGAGCTCCTACGAGCAGTACTTC
>TRBD1|TRBV5-1|many|TRBJ2-4
CASKRDRDVAKNIQYF
TGCGCCAGCAAGCGGGACAGGGATGTAGCCAAAAACATTCAGTACTTC
>-|TRBV5-1|-|TRBJ2-1
CASSLDWRSTGNEQFF
TGCGCCAGCAGCTTGGACTGGCGATCCACGGGTAATGAGCAGTTCTTC
>-|TRBV6-5|once|TRBJ2-3
CASSYSIAGHSTDTQYF
TGTGCCAGCAGTTACTCGATCGCAGGGCATAGCACAGATACGCAGTATTTT
>-|TRBV6-1|-|TRBJ2-6
CASSHGGSGANVLTF
TGTGCCAGCAGCCACGGGGGATCTGGGGCCAACGTCCTGACTTTC
>-|TRBV7-9|-|TRBJ1-4
CASSQDSRREKLFF
TGTGCCAGCAGCCAAGACAGCAGGCGTGAAAAACTGTTTTTT
>-|TRBV25-1|-|TRBJ2-2
CASSERAFNTGELFF
TGTGCCAGCAGTGAACGGGCATTTAACACCGGGGAGCTGTTTTTT
>-|TRBV7-2|-|TRBJ2-7
CASSLALDSYEQYF
TGTGCCAGCAGCTTAGCTTTGGATTCCTACGAGCAGTACTTC
>TRBD1|TRBV29-1|few|TRBJ1-2
CSVEDLVLAGQGSGYRYTF
TGCAGCGTTGAAGATTTGGTGCTGGCGGGACAGGGGTCTGGCTATCGCTACACCTTC
>-|TRBV7-7|few|TRBJ2-5
CASSLGGLGTLQETQYF
TGTGCTAGCAGCTTAGGAGGGCTGGGAACCCTCCAAGAGACCCAGTACTTC
>-|TRBV21-1|-|TRBJ2-7
CASSSNEQGAVSDEQYF
TGTGCCAGCAGCAGCAACGAACAGGGGGCGGTAAGCGACGAGCAGTACTTC
>TRBD1|TRBV5-6|many|TRBJ1-1
CASSFKTGATEAFF
TGTGCCAGCAGCTTCAAGACAGGGGCCACTGAAGCTTTCTTT
>-|TRBV5-1|few|TRBJ2-5
CASSLTSIQETQYF
TGCGCCAGCAGCTTGACTAGCATCCAAGAGACCCAGTACTTC
>TRBD1|TRBV5-6|-|TRBJ2-5
CASSLAGTGRTETQYF
TGTGCCAGCAGCTTGGCCGGGACAGGGAGGACCGAGACCCAGTACTTC
>-|TRBV7-2|-|TRBJ2-7
CASSTKQGYEQYF
TGTGCCAGCAGCACTAAACAGGGCTACGAGCAGTACTTC
>-|TRBV20-1|many|TRBJ2-5
CSAFPGTFTFQETQYF
TGCAGTGCCTTCCCCGGGACCTTTACCTTTCAAGAGACCCAGTACTTC
>TRBD1|TRBV27|few|TRBJ2-4
CASSSSQTGVAKNIQYF
TGTGCCAGCAGTTCAAGTCAAACAGGGGTAGCCAAAAACATTCAGTACTTC
>-|TRBV15|-|TRBJ2-3
CATSRGARGWDTDTQYF
TGTGCCACCAGCAGAGGGGCTAGAGGATGGGACACAGATACGCAGTATTTT
>-|TRBV5-1|-|TRBJ2-7
CASSLAPGGGSSYEQYF
TGCGCCAGCAGCTTGGCCCCTGGGGGTGGAAGCTCCTACGAGCAGTACTTC